A selection of T cell receptor beta chains follows, all from one sample in a study of cytomegalovirus exposure and HLA in healthy donors. This table comes from immunoSEQ multiplex PCR, and its TCRdb copy is limited to in-frame clones, with some not included. The table records about 330,000 clones, approximately 90% of them present only once. The sample comprised PBMCs. These receptors were collected from a woman in her twenties or thirties in good health and CMV-seropositive. Both conserved end residues are part of each CDR3. The D gene is left open where the match is weak.

V	J	D	CDR3
TRBV20-1	TRBJ1-1	-	CIGVLNTEAFF
TRBV6-1	TRBJ1-2	-	CASSEARKGDYGYTF
TRBV2	TRBJ2-6	-	CASRRAEGANVLTF
TRBV4-3	TRBJ2-7	-	CASSQGTGYYEQYF
TRBV15	TRBJ1-2	-	CATSRDLGGSYGYTF
TRBV29-1	TRBJ2-3	-	CSVPQDTPDTDTQYF
TRBV9	TRBJ2-1	-	CASSRNNLGDEQFF
TRBV14	TRBJ2-7	-	CASSQDPRTISYEQYF
TRBV6-5	TRBJ2-1	TRBD2	CASSGLADNYNEQFF
TRBV7-2	TRBJ2-2	TRBD2	CASSLEAGGAGNTGELFF
TRBV2	TRBJ2-5	-	CASSEGGREETQYF
TRBV5-1	TRBJ1-1	-	CASSLDLNPRNEENTEAFF
TRBV6-5	TRBJ2-7	-	CASSYSGGINYEQYF
TRBV15	TRBJ1-5	TRBD1	CATSPRTGLNQPQHF
TRBV18	TRBJ1-1	-	CASSLNQELGAFF
TRBV7-9	TRBJ2-5	TRBD2	CASSLRAGHETQYF
TRBV2	TRBJ2-5	-	CASSLQGLGETQYF
TRBV5-1	TRBJ2-7	TRBD1	CASSQIQGFAYEQYF
TRBV4-3	TRBJ2-3	TRBD2	CASGPGLATSTDTQYF
TRBV4-3	TRBJ1-2	-	CASSQDTGYGYTF
TRBV7-3	TRBJ2-1	TRBD2	CASSLSAGGQYNEQFF
TRBV27	TRBJ1-6	-	CASSLLERGPNSPLHF
TRBV27	TRBJ1-1	-	CASSKTGNAEAFF